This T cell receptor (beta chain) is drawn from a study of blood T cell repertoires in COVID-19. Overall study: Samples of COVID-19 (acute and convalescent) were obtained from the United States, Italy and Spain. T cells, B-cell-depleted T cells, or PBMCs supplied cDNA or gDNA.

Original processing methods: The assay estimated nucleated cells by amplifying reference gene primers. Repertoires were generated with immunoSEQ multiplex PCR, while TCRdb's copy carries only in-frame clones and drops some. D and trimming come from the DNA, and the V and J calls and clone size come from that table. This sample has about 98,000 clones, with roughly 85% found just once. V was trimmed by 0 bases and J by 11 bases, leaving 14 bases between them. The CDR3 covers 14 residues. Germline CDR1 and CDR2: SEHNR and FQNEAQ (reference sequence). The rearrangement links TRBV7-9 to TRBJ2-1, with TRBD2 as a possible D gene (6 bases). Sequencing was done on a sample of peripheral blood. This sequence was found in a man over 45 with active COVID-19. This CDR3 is CASSLANGGNQQFF. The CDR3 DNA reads TGTGCCAGCAGCTTAGCCAACGGAGGGAACCAGCAGTTCTTC.